This TCR beta chain was captured by sequencing in a study of T cells in Graves' hyperthyroidism and ophthalmopathy. Template material for amplifying TCR beta CDR3 regions consisted of RNA transcripts. The HTBI set primed first-round TCR CDR3 RT-PCR. TCRdb re-analysed the multiplex PCR reads in MiXCR, keeping a single row per CDR3 protein. Of about 400,000 distinct CDR3 sequences listed, about 14% are singletons. This clonotype was seen a handful of times. What it binds is unknown. Findings and limits, study-wide: The model identified upcoming ophthalmopathy a median roughly 6 months ahead of onset.

Active moderate-to-severe ophthalmopathy, Clinical Activity Score at least 3, NOSPECS at least 4, under 3 months' duration. Those patients with uncontrolled infection, other autoimmune disease, pregnancy or lactation were excluded. Diagnosing involved the use of clinical symptoms, serum thyroxine and TRAb, thyroid ultrasound and orbital computed tomography. CDR1 is SEHNR, CDR2 FQNEAQ, per germline (reference sequence). Deletions cut 5 bases from V and 9 bases from J, with 11 bases between. This CDR3 is built from 12 residues. The genes are TRBV7-9 and TRBJ2-4; D ambiguous. Sequencing was done on a sample of blood. This sequence originates from a man aged 50-60 years with Graves' ophthalmopathy. The CDR3 reads CASSPSPIIQYF. The CDR3 DNA reads as TGTGCCAGCAGCCCGAGCCCAATCATTCAGTACTTC.